Presented here are 5 T cell receptor beta chains from one specimen sequenced in a study of beta chain features in type 1 diabetes. Of the isolated RNA, all was reverse transcribed, and so the sequenced material was expressed TCRB transcripts. Data came from immunoSEQ multiplex PCR; TCRdb stores just in-frame clones and leaves some out. The table shows 600,000 to 700,000 clones, with around 15% occurring only once. Their cognate antigens are unknown. Findings and limits, study-wide: Within each of all four CD4+ subsets, Type 1 diabetes patients had TCRB CDR3s that were moderately but significantly shorter.

The source material was naive CD4+ T cells from blood. The receptors were sampled from a man aged 18 to 29 with type 1 diabetes.

This clone was counted only a few times. The genes are TRBV19 and TRBJ2-7, with D perhaps being TRBD1 or TRBD2 (5 bases each). The V and J ends lost 5 bases and 11 bases respectively, with 13 bases between them. Germline CDR1 reads LNHDA; CDR2 reads SQIVND (reference sequence). The CDR3 is 11 amino acids. The CDR3 loop reads CASSGTGTEYF. CDR3 coding DNA: TGTGCCAGTAGTGGGACCGGGACCGAGTACTTC.

Note on this clone: The junction departs from the called germline gene at one end, perhaps through a read error. The V and J genes are TRBV7-7 and TRBJ2-3, with TRBD2 matching over 13 bases. CDR3 length: 16 residues. The germline V gene encodes CDR1 SSHAT and CDR2 FNYEAQ (reference sequence). The CDR3 is CASSLGTSGGTDTQYF. CDR3 nucleotides: TGTGCTAGCAGCCTGGGGACTAGCGGGGGCACAGATACGCAGTATTTT.

The V and J genes are TRBV9 and TRBJ2-5; D is possibly TRBD1 or TRBD2 (6 bases each). With 0 bases removed from V and 5 bases from J, the gap between germline ends came to 14 bases. In germline, CDR1 is SGDLS, CDR2 YYNGEE. This CDR3 has 15 amino acids. CDR3 in amino acids: CASSVEMGGRETQYF. CDR3 coding DNA: TGTGCCAGCAGCGTAGAGATGGGGGGCCGCGAGACCCAGTACTTC.

The V gene is TRBV19, the J gene TRBJ1-1; D uncertain. Per the germline V gene, CDR1 is LNHDA and CDR2 is SQIVND (reference sequence). Trimming shortened V by 6 bases and J by 8 bases, and 16 bases separated the two germline ends. This CDR3 comprises 13 residues. The CDR3 region has the DNA TGTGCCAGTAGAACCCCAAACCAACAGGAAGCTTTCTTT. Translating gives CASRTPNQQEAFF.

This clone has a handful of counts. This CDR3 is CAWSVSEGGYTF. The CDR3 DNA is TGTGCCTGGAGTGTTTCCGAGGGCGGCTACACCTTC. The chain has TRBV30 and TRBJ1-2; D not resolved. V was clipped by 0 bases and J by 8 bases, with 10 bases between them. The V gene's germline CDR1 is GTSNPN and CDR2 SVGIG (reference sequence). There are 12 residues in the CDR3. Full variable domain (outside the CDR3, taken from reference TRBV30 and TRBJ1-2): SQTIHQWPATLVQPVGSPLSLECTVEGTSNPNLYWYRQAAGRGLQLLFYSVGIGQISSEVPQNLSASRPQDRQFILSSKKLLLSDSGFYLCAWSVSEGGYTFGSGTRLTVV.